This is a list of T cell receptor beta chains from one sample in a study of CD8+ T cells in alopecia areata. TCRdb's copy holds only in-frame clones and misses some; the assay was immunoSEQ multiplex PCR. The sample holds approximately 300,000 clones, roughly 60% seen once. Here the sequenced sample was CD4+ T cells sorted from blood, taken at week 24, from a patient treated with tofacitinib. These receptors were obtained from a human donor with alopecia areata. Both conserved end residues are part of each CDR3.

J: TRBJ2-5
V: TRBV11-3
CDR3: CASSSYGETQYF

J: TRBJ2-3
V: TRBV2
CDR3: CASSGPRGVDTQYF

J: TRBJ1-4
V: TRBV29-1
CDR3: CSVVGSPGTGELTNEKLFF

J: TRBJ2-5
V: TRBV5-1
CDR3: CASSFGGMQETQYF

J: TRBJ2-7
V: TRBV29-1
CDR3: CSVVWFGQGRYEQYF

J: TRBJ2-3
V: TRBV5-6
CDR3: CASSLLGNSTDTQYF

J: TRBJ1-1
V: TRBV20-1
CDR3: CSALRTAEAFF

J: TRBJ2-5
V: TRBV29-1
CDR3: CSVEGRDRGETQYF

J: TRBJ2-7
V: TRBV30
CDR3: CAWARASGAHEQYF

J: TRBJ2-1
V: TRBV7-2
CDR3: CASSLGRGVEQFF

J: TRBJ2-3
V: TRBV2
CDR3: CASSRTDTQYF

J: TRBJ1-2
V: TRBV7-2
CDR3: CASSLGPHDGYTF

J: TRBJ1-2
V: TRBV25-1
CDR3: CASSESPSNYGYTF

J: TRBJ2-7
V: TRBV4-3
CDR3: CASSQDSRVGEQYF

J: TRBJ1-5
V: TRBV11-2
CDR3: CASSLRSNQPQHF

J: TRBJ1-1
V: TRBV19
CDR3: CASSVPSRGSTEAFF

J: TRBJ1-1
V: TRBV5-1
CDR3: CASSLAGGQGGTEAFF

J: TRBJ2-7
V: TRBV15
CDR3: CATSRTMDFSSYEQYF

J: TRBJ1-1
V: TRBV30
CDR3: CAWSVRGTGATEAFF

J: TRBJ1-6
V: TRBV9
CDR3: CASSVEQVRNSPLHF